Each of the 8 T cell receptor beta chains below was sequenced from the same sample in a study of CD8 T cells in Susac syndrome. It was with random hexamers that roughly 0.5 to 1 ug RNA was reverse transcribed. TCRdb called the immunoSEQ multiplex PCR reads again in MiXCR, with one record for every CDR3 protein. Of 150,000 to 160,000 distinct CDR3 sequences detected, roughly 94% appear once; the ten largest clones hold 0.2% to 0.25%. Sequencing input: CD8+ T cells from PBMCs. These receptors were collected from a human donor with multiple sclerosis.

The chain links TRBV16 to TRBJ1-5; no clear D gene. Trimming removed 5 bases from V and 0 bases from J, with 8 bases in between. The CDR3 consists of 14 residues. Germline CDR1 reads KGHSY; CDR2 reads FQNENV. The CDR3 sequence is CASSETVSNQPQHF. The CDR3, as DNA: TGTGCCAGCAGCGAAACAGTTAGCAATCAGCCCCAGCATTTT.

The genes are TRBV29-1 and TRBJ1-1; D unresolved. From germline, CDR1 is SQVTM and CDR2 ANQGSEA. Trimming pared 4 bases from V and 4 bases from J, leaving 16 bases between. The CDR3 is 14 amino acids. The CDR3 nucleotides read TGCAGCGTTGGGAGCGGGGATTTGGGCACTGAAGCTTTCTTT. Encoded protein: CSVGSGDLGTEAFF.

This chain connects TRBV7-2 to TRBJ2-2; perhaps TRBD2 as D (5 bases). Germline CDR1 SGHTA, CDR2 FQGNSA. The V end lost 6 bases, the J end lost 4 bases, and 15 bases lay between the germline ends. The CDR3 loop spans 15 amino acids. CDR3 in amino acids: CASRDTDRGTGELFF. CDR3 DNA sequence: TGTGCCAGCAGAGATACAGACCGGGGCACCGGGGAGCTGTTTTTT.

The rearrangement links TRBV10-2 to TRBJ1-5; D remains unclear. Germline V gene sequence: CDR1 WSHSY, CDR2 SAAADI. This CDR3 spans 15 amino acids. Trimming pared 5 bases from V and 0 bases from J, leaving 11 bases between. This CDR3 reads CASSPNWSSNQPQHF. CDR3 nucleotide sequence: TGCGCCAGCAGTCCTAACTGGTCTAGCAATCAGCCCCAGCATTTT.

This rearrangement joins TRBV7-9 to TRBJ2-1, with D perhaps TRBD1 (5 bases). The CDR3 loop spans 16 amino acids. Germline values: CDR1 SEHNR, CDR2 FQNEAQ (reference sequence). Trimming shortened V by 2 bases and J by 5 bases, and 16 bases separated the two germline ends. The CDR3 loop is CASSLSLGASDNEQFF. As DNA, the CDR3 is TGTGCCAGCAGCTTAAGCTTAGGGGCGTCGGACAATGAGCAGTTCTTC.

This chain uses TRBV5-1 with TRBJ2-3; no firm D call. Between the trimmed V and J ends, which lost 3 bases and 0 bases, there was a span of 11 bases. Germline CDR1 and CDR2: SGHRS and YFSETQ. The CDR3 has 15 amino acids. The CDR3 protein is CASSSTQDSTDTQYF. DNA of the CDR3: TGCGCCAGCAGCTCGACTCAGGATAGCACAGATACGCAGTATTTT.

This chain links TRBV5-6 with TRBJ1-6; 7 nucleotides agree with TRBD1. Per germline, CDR1 SGHDT and CDR2 YYEEEE. The CDR3 length is 16 residues. The V and J ends lost 3 bases and 6 bases, in that order; junction bases with no gene match: 9. The CDR3 sequence: CASSSAGTVLNSPLHF. As DNA, the CDR3 is TGTGCCAGCAGCTCCGCCGGGACAGTCCTTAATTCACCCCTCCACTTT.

The chain is built from TRBV9 and TRBJ2-7, with a possible D match to TRBD2 (5 bases). V lost 0 bases to trimming and J lost 3 bases, with 13 bases between them. CDR1 and CDR2 (germline): SGDLS, YYNGEE. This CDR3 has 15 amino acids. CDR3 coding DNA: TGTGCCAGCAGCGTAGCTTCTAGCCGTGGCTACGAGCAGTACTTC. Protein product: CASSVASSRGYEQYF.